The clone carrying this T cell receptor beta chain was counted a few times. In unsorted samples, genomic DNA was obtained using approximately 81 million PBMCs. These data come from a study of shared clonotypes between healthy human individuals. This CDR3 has 14 residues. The V end was cut by 5 bases, the J end by 3 bases, with 14 bases between. Per germline, CDR1 SGHTA and CDR2 FQGNSA. The assay ran at deep level. Measured with immunoSEQ multiplex PCR; TCRdb has only the in-frame clones, and not every one. The sample includes roughly 500,000 clones, around 73% seen only once; the top ten take around 12%.

The sample consisted of PBMCs. The J gene is TRBJ2-7, the V gene TRBV7-2; D is undetermined. The receptor comes from a woman aged 40 to 50 in good health. Some clones in this sample may be carry-over from other donors' samples. CDR3 bases: TGTGCCAGCAGCGCTTCGCGGATCAACTACGAGCAGTACTTC. It codes for CASSASRINYEQYF.